This entry lists 9 T cell receptor beta chains sequenced from one sample in a study of spatial heterogeneity in lung cancer. The time point here: blood at routine non-recurrence follow-up after resection. TCRdb re-called the 5' RACE reads with MiXCR, one entry per CDR3 protein. The repertoire includes tens of thousands of distinct CDR3 sequences, 9% to 10% of them detected once, and about 20% sits in the top ten. Specimen: PBMCs, collected at follow-up. Receptors originate from a male donor with early-stage non-small cell lung cancer.

This clonotype was counted ten times or more. The chain joins TRBV7-8 to TRBJ1-2; 8 bases fit TRBD1. The V gene's germline CDR1 is SGHVS and CDR2 FQNEAQ. Trimming removed 2 bases from V and 9 bases from J; junction bases left unmatched: 8. There are 14 residues in the CDR3. CDR3 sequence: CASSLSAGGECYTF. Here the CDR3 DNA reads TGTGCCAGCAGCTTATCGGCAGGGGGCGAGTGCTACACCTTC.

The sample holds many counts of this clonotype. This rearrangement joins TRBV7-9 to TRBJ1-1; D remains unclear. Germline assignment: CDR1 SEHNR and CDR2 FQNEAQ (reference sequence). This CDR3 has 13 residues. The V and J ends lost 1 base and 7 bases respectively, with 10 bases between them. The CDR3: CASSLESGLEAFF. The CDR3 DNA reads as TGTGCCAGCAGCTTAGAATCCGGACTTGAAGCTTTCTTT.

This clonotype was counted at least ten times. The chain employs TRBV11-2 and TRBJ2-2; D could derive from TRBD1 or TRBD2 (6 bases each). Per the germline V gene, CDR1 is SGHAT and CDR2 is FQNNGV. This CDR3 has 15 amino acids. V shed 4 bases and J shed 6 bases, with 15 bases lying between them. The CDR3 region has the DNA TGTGCCAGCAGCTCCCGGGGGCTAGGCGCCGGGGAGCTGTTTTTT. It yields the protein CASSSRGLGAGELFF.

V gene TRBV28 combines with J gene TRBJ1-5; D is unclear. Germline CDR1 and CDR2: MDHEN and SYDVKM. CDR3 length equals 13 residues. Trimming pared 1 base from V and 0 bases from J, leaving 1 base between. Here the CDR3 reads CASSLFSNQPQHF. CDR3 DNA sequence: TGTGCCAGCAGTTTATTTAGCAATCAGCCCCAGCATTTT.

The chain is built from TRBV4-1 and TRBJ2-7; no clear D. The CDR3 totals 13 residues. V gave up 3 bases and J gave up 4 bases, with 10 bases separating them. CDR1 and CDR2 (germline): MGHRA, YSYEKL. The CDR3 DNA is TGCGCCAGCAGCCAGCCACCAACATACGAGCAGTACTTC. This translates into CASSQPPTYEQYF.

This clonotype occurred a few times. The chain employs TRBV10-1 and TRBJ1-1, with 7 bases matching TRBD1. Germline CDR1 WNHNN, CDR2 SYGVQD (reference sequence). Trimming took 7 bases from V and 2 from J; bases not matched to a gene: 7. The CDR3 contains 14 residues. This CDR3 is CASKPGQTNTEAFF. CDR3 sequence (DNA): TGCGCCAGCAAACCGGGACAGACTAACACTGAAGCTTTCTTT.

This clonotype showed up many times. The CDR3 is CASSQVLGKTQYF. The CDR3 DNA is TGCGCCAGCAGCCAAGTATTGGGGAAGACCCAGTACTTC. The chain employs TRBV4-3 and TRBJ2-5; D gene ambiguous. Per germline, CDR1 LGHNA and CDR2 YSLEER. The V end was cut by 1 base, the J end by 6 bases, with 9 bases between. The CDR3 spans 13 residues.

V and J are TRBV6-1 and TRBJ2-1; D possibly corresponds to TRBD2 (5 bases). Trimming shortened V by 5 bases and J by 3 bases, and 17 bases separated the two germline ends. The CDR3 totals 16 residues. CDR1 MNHNS and CDR2 SASEGT come from the germline V gene. CDR3 in amino acids: CASSPTRGSRYNEQFF. In DNA, the CDR3 is TGTGCCAGCAGTCCTACCCGGGGTTCCCGCTACAATGAGCAGTTCTTC.

Worth noting for this clonotype: Given a much more abundant clone one base away, this may be a read error. The J gene is TRBJ1-5, the V gene TRBV10-3; unclear D gene. CDR1 ENHRY and CDR2 SYGVKD come from the germline V gene. This CDR3 region has 13 residues. Trimming removed 3 bases at V and 4 bases at J, with 7 bases between. CDR3 amino acids: CAISDFGNQPQHF. In nucleotides, the CDR3 is TGTGCCATCAGTGATTTCGGGAATCAGCCCCAGCATTTT.